This entry lists 20 T cell receptor beta chains sequenced from one sample in a study of T cell responses to AZD1222 COVID-19 vaccine. Sequencing used immunoSEQ multiplex PCR; TCRdb keeps in-frame clones, though not all of them. In the table there are 130,000 or so clones, approximately 86% of which are singletons. The material sequenced was peripheral blood, taken on day 0 of AZD1222 vaccination. These receptors came from an adult in good health.

V gene TRBV5-6 combines with J gene TRBJ2-7; unclear D gene. V dropped 0 bases and J dropped 1 base, with 5 bases sitting between them. CDR1 SGHDT and CDR2 YYEEEE come from the germline V gene. The CDR3 loop spans 13 amino acids. Written as DNA, the CDR3 is TGTGCCAGCAGCTTGGCTGTATCCTACGAGCAGTACTTC. Its protein is CASSLAVSYEQYF.

Here the CDR3 DNA reads TGTGCCAGTAGTCCAAGGGACAGGGGGCCTTTAAACGAGCAGTACTTC. Protein product: CASSPRDRGPLNEQYF. The rearrangement links TRBV19 to TRBJ2-7, with 12 bases identical to TRBD1. The CDR3 totals 16 residues. Germline V gene data show CDR1 as LNHDA and CDR2 as SQIVND (reference sequence). Germline trimming cut 5 bases from V and 5 bases from J; bases unmatched to any gene: 10.

J is TRBJ1-1 and V is TRBV10-3; D gene ambiguous. This CDR3 has 14 amino acids. CDR1 ENHRY and CDR2 SYGVKD come from the germline V gene. Trimming removed 6 bases at V and 4 bases at J, with 15 bases between. The CDR3 DNA is TGTGCCATCAGGATGAGGGATGTTAGCACTGAAGCTTTCTTT. This translates into CAIRMRDVSTEAFF.

V is TRBV12-3 or TRBV12-4 and J is TRBJ2-5; D remains unclear. The CDR3 has 13 residues. Trimming removed 2 bases from V and 2 bases from J, with 6 bases in between. In nucleotides, the CDR3 is TGTGCCAGCAGTTTAAACTCGCAAGAGACCCAGTACTTC. Amino acids: CASSLNSQETQYF.

This clone was observed a handful of times. The DNA of the CDR3 is TGTGCCATCAGTGGGACGACTAGCGGGGGGCCAGATACGCAGTATTTT. Its protein is CAISGTTSGGPDTQYF. The V call is TRBV10-3, the J call TRBJ2-3, with 13 bases matching TRBD2. The CDR3 contains 16 residues. The trim removed 4 bases at V and 4 bases at J, leaving 5 bases unmatched. Germline V lookup: CDR1 ENHRY, CDR2 SYGVKD.

This clone was found a few times. The CDR3 DNA reads TGTGCCAGCAGCTTGGTCGGACGGGAGGAAAAACTGTTTTTT. Amino acid sequence: CASSLVGREEKLFF. The chain carries TRBV5-8 and TRBJ1-4, with unresolved D. CDR3 length equals 14 residues. Per germline, CDR1 SGHTS and CDR2 YDEGEE. V dropped 0 bases and J dropped 8 bases, with 11 bases sitting between them.

The count of this clone is one. This chain links TRBV11-3 with TRBJ2-5, with D possibly TRBD1 on 6 matching bases. V gave up 5 bases and J gave up 4 bases, with 17 bases separating them. Germline CDR1 is SGHNT and CDR2 is YENEEA. The CDR3 length is 15 residues. CDR3 DNA sequence: TGTGCCAGCAGCCCTCGACAAGGGGGTGTAGAGACCCAGTACTTC. Translated: CASSPRQGGVETQYF. The full variable domain, in which reference TRBV11-3 and TRBJ2-5 provide the parts outside the CDR3, is EAGVVQSPRYKIIEKKQPVAFWCNPISGHNTLYWYLQNLGQGPELLIRYENEEAVDDSQLPKDRFSAERLKGVDSTLKIQPAELGDSAVYLCASSPRQGGVETQYFGPGTRLLVL.

The chain employs TRBV7-9 and TRBJ1-6; a possible D gene is TRBD1 (5 bases). From germline, CDR1 is SEHNR and CDR2 FQNEAQ (reference sequence). The V gene lost 5 bases and the J gene lost 7 bases, with 18 bases spanning the gap. This CDR3 is built from 16 residues. CDR3 residues: CASSPKEVGVNSPLHF. CDR3 sequence (DNA): TGTGCCAGCAGCCCGAAGGAGGTAGGGGTCAATTCACCCCTCCACTTT.

The V and J genes are TRBV7-2 and TRBJ2-5; 8 bases are a match to TRBD1. Germline V CDR1 and CDR2: SGHTA, FQGNSA. The V and J ends lost 5 bases and 4 bases, in that order; junction bases with no gene match: 6. CDR3 length: 14 residues. The DNA for the CDR3 is TGTGCCAGCAGCGACAGGGGATTCCGAGAGACCCAGTACTTC. It specifies CASSDRGFRETQYF.

The V and J genes are TRBV7-2 and TRBJ2-5, with 7 bases aligning to TRBD1. The junction had 7 bases not matched to a gene; V was cut back by 5 bases and J by 1 base. Germline assignment: CDR1 SGHTA and CDR2 FQGNSA. The CDR3 covers 15 residues. In DNA, the CDR3 is TGTGCCAGCAGCACAAGACAGGGAATCCAAGAGACCCAGTACTTC. Encoded protein: CASSTRQGIQETQYF.

The gene calls are TRBV19 and TRBJ1-1; no reliable D call. V dropped 7 bases and J dropped 1 base, with 7 bases sitting between them. In germline, CDR1 is LNHDA, CDR2 SQIVND (reference sequence). This CDR3 region has 12 residues. Here the CDR3 reads CASKDWNTEAFF. The CDR3 DNA sequence: TGTGCCAGTAAAGACTGGAACACTGAAGCTTTCTTT.

This chain joins TRBV10-2 and TRBJ2-2, with 15 bases matching TRBD2. V trimming: 3 bases; J trimming: 7 bases; junction bases outside the gene matches: 6. CDR3 length: 17 residues. The germline V gene has CDR1 WSHSY and CDR2 SAAADI. The CDR3 bases are TGCGCCAGCAGTGACGGACTAGCGGGGGGGCCGAACGGGGAGCTGTTTTTT. It yields the protein CASSDGLAGGPNGELFF.

This rearrangement joins TRBV11-2 to TRBJ2-2; TRBD1 might be the D (6 bases). This CDR3 region has 16 residues. Looked up from germline, CDR1 is SGHAT and CDR2 is FQNNGV. V shed 5 bases and J shed 4 bases, with 17 bases lying between them. CDR3 coding DNA: TGTGCCAGCAGCCCCGTGGGTGGGGGCCGCACCGGGGAGCTGTTTTTT. Translating it yields CASSPVGGGRTGELFF.

V is TRBV19 and J is TRBJ2-2; D uncertain. The germline CDR1 and CDR2 sequences are LNHDA and SQIVND (reference sequence). V was trimmed by 7 bases and J by 1 base, leaving 10 bases between them. There are 14 residues in the CDR3. The CDR3 here is CASTRRENTGELFF. CDR3 DNA: TGTGCCAGTACCCGGCGAGAGAACACCGGGGAGCTGTTTTTT.

The chain carries TRBV19 and TRBJ2-6, with 10 nucleotides matching TRBD1. This CDR3 contains 17 residues. Per the germline V gene, CDR1 is LNHDA and CDR2 is SQIVND (reference sequence). V shed 5 bases and J 0 bases; nucleotides not matched to a gene: 4. The CDR3: CASSSGQGVSGANVLTF. As DNA, the CDR3 is TGTGCCAGTAGTTCAGGACAGGGGGTCTCTGGGGCCAACGTCCTGACTTTC.

J is TRBJ2-3 and V is TRBV10-3; D is perhaps TRBD1 or TRBD2 (5 bases each). CDR1 is ENHRY and CDR2 is SYGVKD in the germline V gene. CDR3 length: 14 residues. Trimming took off 6 bases at V and 2 bases at J, with 12 bases between the two ends. The CDR3 DNA reads as TGTGCCATCAGGCTCCGGGACGCCACAGATACGCAGTATTTT. Translating it yields CAIRLRDATDTQYF.

The rearrangement uses TRBV28 and TRBJ1-1, with 9 positions matching TRBD1. V dropped 2 bases and J dropped 0; count of bases not matched to a gene: 1. The CDR3 has 15 residues. Germline V gene lookup returns CDR1 MDHEN and CDR2 SYDVKM. The CDR3 DNA reads TGTGCCAGCAGTTTAGGGACAGGGCTGAACACTGAAGCTTTCTTT. It codes for CASSLGTGLNTEAFF.

This chain links TRBV30 with TRBJ2-7; TRBD1 matches 10 bases. Germline assignment: CDR1 GTSNPN and CDR2 SVGIG (reference sequence). CDR3 length: 14 amino acids. Trimming at V came to 2 bases and at J to 2 bases, leaving 3 bases not matched to a gene. CDR3 sequence: CAWSFGQGAYEQYF. The DNA of the CDR3 is TGTGCCTGGAGTTTTGGACAGGGGGCCTACGAGCAGTACTTC.

This clone is a singleton in its sample. This CDR3 reads CASSVFSTDTQYF. CDR3 bases: TGTGCCAGCAGCGTATTTAGCACAGATACGCAGTATTTT. The chain uses TRBV9 and TRBJ2-3; D remains unclear. Trimming left V 1 base short and J 0 bases short, with 3 bases between. CDR1 is SGDLS, CDR2 YYNGEE, per germline. The CDR3 length is 13 residues.

The table lists this clone with a few counts. The CDR3 here is CASSDTGGANTGELFF. CDR3 coding DNA: TGTGCCAGCAGTGATACAGGGGGCGCGAACACCGGGGAGCTGTTTTTT. The chain is built from TRBV25-1 and TRBJ2-2; TRBD1 matches 9 bases. There are 16 residues in the CDR3. Germline-derived CDR1 and CDR2 are MGHDK and SYGVNS. V lost 3 bases to trimming and J lost 0 bases; unmatched junction nucleotides: 2.